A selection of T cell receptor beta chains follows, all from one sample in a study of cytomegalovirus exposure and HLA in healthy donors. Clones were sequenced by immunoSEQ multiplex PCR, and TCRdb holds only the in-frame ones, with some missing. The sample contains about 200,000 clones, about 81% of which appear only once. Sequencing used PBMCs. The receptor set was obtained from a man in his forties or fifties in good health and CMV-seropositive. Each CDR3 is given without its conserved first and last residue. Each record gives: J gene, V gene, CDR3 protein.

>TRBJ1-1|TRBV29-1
SVGDYRRNTEAF
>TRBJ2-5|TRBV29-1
SVPDSAQETQY
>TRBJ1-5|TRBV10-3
AISESDGNQPQH
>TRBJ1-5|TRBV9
ASSTTGDNQPQH
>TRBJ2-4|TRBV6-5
ASSMTSDGNIQY
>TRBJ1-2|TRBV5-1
ASSLDSGRGGYT
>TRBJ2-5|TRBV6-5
ASSYSTGRLGETQY
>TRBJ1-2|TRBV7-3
ASSRDRNYGYT
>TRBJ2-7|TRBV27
ASSLTGGFSYEQY
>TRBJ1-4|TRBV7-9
ASSGVGQGNEKLF
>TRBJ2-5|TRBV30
AWAAGGTFQETQY
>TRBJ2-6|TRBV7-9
ASSLAGSSGANVLT
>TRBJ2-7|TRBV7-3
ASSLGGTGAYEQY
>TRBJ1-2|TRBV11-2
ASSLVVYGTGVGYT
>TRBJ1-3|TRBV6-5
ASSKQGGGNTIY
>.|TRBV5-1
ASSSTGGSSSEQY
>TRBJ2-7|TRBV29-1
SGPGQGSEQY
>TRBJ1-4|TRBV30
AWSAHRGGEKLF
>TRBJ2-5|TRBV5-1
ASSLFPGGGETQY
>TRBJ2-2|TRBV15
ATSRDMAGGDGELF
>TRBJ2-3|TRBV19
ASSLTSGSYADTQY